Described below is a single TCR beta chain sequence and its context. Its antigen is not identified. These data come from a study of siplizumab effects on memory and regulatory T cells. Study-level findings and limits: No assignable naive or memory phenotype existed for roughly 75-97% of proliferating CD4+ or CD8+ clones. Naive T cells, seemingly more diverse than memory cells, seemed major alloresponse contributors. Solely a minor proportion of alloreactive clones could be assigned to unstimulated subsets.

Germline CDR1 reads MGHRA; CDR2 reads YSYEKL. The CDR3 sequence is 14 residues long. V trimming: 6 bases; J trimming: 2 bases; junction bases outside the gene matches: 4. It was 100,000 or so TCR templates that were assayed per sample. The protocol was immunoSEQ multiplex PCR, while the TCRdb copy is restricted to in-frame clones and leaves out a portion. The table lists about 110,000 clones, about nine tenths of them singletons. The sample comprised CD4+ T cells sorted from blood. The chain couples TRBV4-1 to TRBJ1-3, with 7 bases fitting TRBD1. The TCR was taken from a human donor in good health. The CDR3 loop reads CASSEQGPGNTIYF. The CDR3 DNA is TGCGCCAGCAGTGAACAGGGGCCTGGAAACACCATATATTTT.